This T cell receptor beta chain was found in a study of T-cell memory formation after mild COVID-19. Background on the study: Among the donors, TCR clusters were largely specific to each donor.

TCRdb used MiXCR to reprocess the 5' RACE reads, holding one entry per CDR3 protein. The profile shows under 650,000 distinct CDR3 sequences, under 20% of them singletons. The CDR3 length is 16 residues. V shed 4 bases, J shed 0 bases, and the junction held 3 bases outside the gene matches. Study results and limitations: Contracting CD8+ clones were enriched in EMRA, CD4+ mainly in CM and EM.

The table lists this clonotype with many counts. What it recognizes is unknown. V and J are TRBV12-3 or TRBV12-4 and TRBJ2-6; 7 nucleotides agree with TRBD1. The specimen sequenced was PBMCs or a T cell subset sorted from them (not recorded which). This clonotype was sampled from an adult woman who had mild COVID-19 (a few samples of this study predate the infection). Cell type and time point are not known. The CDR3 DNA follows: TGTGCCAGCAGTTCGTCAGGGGGCTCTGGGGCCAACGTCCTGACTTTC. Its protein is CASSSSGGSGANVLTF.